These T cell receptor beta chains were read from a single sample in a study of Ad26.COV2.S vaccination and SARS-CoV-2 variants. The protocol was immunoSEQ multiplex PCR, while the TCRdb copy is restricted to in-frame clones and leaves out a portion. The table lists about 410,000 clones, about 85% of them singletons, with 3% to 4.5% in the top ten. The source material was peripheral blood, sampled in a trial of Ad26.COV2.S vaccine versus placebo. The receptor source for this set is a person aged 18-65 years who received the Ad26.COV2.S COVID-19 vaccine or a placebo. CDR3s include the opening cysteine and the closing phenylalanine or tryptophan. D genes are given only for firm matches. Some rows mark clone size as missing; the rest say once, few, many or name a class of expanded clone.

abundance | j_gene | len | v_gene | d_gene | CDR3nt | CDR3aa
- | TRBJ2-7 | 13 | TRBV9 | TRBD2 | TGTGCCAGCAGCGTGACTAGCGGGTACGAGCAGTACTTC | CASSVTSGYEQYF
- | TRBJ2-3 | 13 | TRBV20-1 | TRBD2 | TGCAGTGCTAGTAGCGGGGGGGATGATACGCAGTATTTT | CSASSGGDDTQYF
- | TRBJ2-7 | 14 | TRBV5-4 | TRBD1 | TGTGCCAGCAGCCAAACCGGGACAGCAGACGAGCAGTACTTC | CASSQTGTADEQYF
- | TRBJ1-3 | 11 | TRBV12-3/TRBV12-4 | - | TGTGCCATCACTGGGGGAAACACCATATATTTT | CAITGGNTIYF
few | TRBJ2-1 | 13 | TRBV10-1 | - | TGCGCCAGCAGTGAGGGGACACGGAATGAGCAGTTCTTC | CASSEGTRNEQFF
- | TRBJ2-7 | 13 | TRBV6-1 | TRBD1 | TGTGCCAGCAGTGAGCAGGGGGCGCACGAGCAGTACTTC | CASSEQGAHEQYF
- | TRBJ2-2 | 12 | TRBV6-6 | - | TGTGCCAGCAGTTCAAATACCGGGGAGCTGTTTTTT | CASSSNTGELFF
once | TRBJ1-1 | 15 | TRBV5-4 | - | TGTGCCAGCAGCTTGGACTGGGATTCGAACACTGAAGCTTTCTTT | CASSLDWDSNTEAFF
few | TRBJ2-2 | 15 | TRBV19 | - | TGTGCCAGTAGTATGGGTAGCTCGAACACCGGGGAGCTGTTTTTT | CASSMGSSNTGELFF
- | TRBJ1-2 | 14 | TRBV11-2 | - | TGTGCCAGCAGCTTAGGTATGCAGGCATATGGCTACACCTTC | CASSLGMQAYGYTF
- | TRBJ2-7 | 14 | TRBV6-6 | - | TGTGCCAGCAGGGCGCCCGACAGTTCCTACGAGCAGTACTTC | CASRAPDSSYEQYF
- | TRBJ1-2 | 14 | TRBV7-9 | - | TGTGCCAGCAGCTTAGCAACAGCTTACTATGGCTACACCTTC | CASSLATAYYGYTF
- | TRBJ1-4 | 14 | TRBV7-2 | - | TGTGCCAGCAGCTTAGCAGCAACTAATGAAAAACTGTTTTTT | CASSLAATNEKLFF
- | TRBJ1-1 | 13 | TRBV29-1 | TRBD1 | TGCAGCGTTGAAGTCGTGACAGGGGGCGAAGCTTTCTTT | CSVEVVTGGEAFF
- | TRBJ1-4 | 12 | TRBV2 | - | TGTGCCAGCAGTGTTAGGTTCGAAAAACTGTTTTTT | CASSVRFEKLFF
- | TRBJ1-1 | 14 | TRBV4-3 | TRBD1 | TGCGCCAGCAGCCAAGAATGGGGGACAGGGCACGCTTTCTTT | CASSQEWGTGHAFF
- | TRBJ2-1 | 15 | TRBV5-1 | TRBD2 | TGCGCCAGCAGCTTGGGACTAGCGGGGGGAAATGAGCAGTTCTTC | CASSLGLAGGNEQFF
- | TRBJ2-1 | 14 | TRBV7-9 | - | TGTGCCAGCATAGGGAATACAGGTCGTGGTGAGCAGTTCTTC | CASIGNTGRGEQFF
- | TRBJ2-2 | 13 | TRBV9 | - | TGTGCCAGCAGCCCCCGGGTCGCCGGGGAGCTGTTTTTT | CASSPRVAGELFF
- | TRBJ1-1 | 12 | TRBV11-2 | TRBD1 | TGTGCCAGCAGTCGGACAGGGGAGGAAGCTTTCTTT | CASSRTGEEAFF
- | TRBJ1-1 | 16 | TRBV14 | TRBD1 | TGTGCCAGCAGCCAAGAATCCCGGACAGGTACCACTGAAGCTTTCTTT | CASSQESRTGTTEAFF
- | TRBJ2-1 | 15 | TRBV6-5 | - | TGTGCCAGCAGTCCCTCGAGGGGCCCCTACAATGAGCAGTTCTTC | CASSPSRGPYNEQFF
- | TRBJ1-1 | 15 | TRBV7-8 | TRBD1 | TGTGCCAGCAGCCCTAATATTGCGACAGGGAGGAAAGCTTTCTTT | CASSPNIATGRKAFF
- | TRBJ2-1 | 15 | TRBV28 | TRBD2 | TGTGCCAGCAGCGGGGGGACCACGATTAACAATGAGCAGTTCTTC | CASSGGTTINNEQFF
- | TRBJ1-4 | 14 | TRBV6-1 | - | TGTGCCAGCAGTGAAGCGGGGGCAAATGAAAAACTGTTTTTT | CASSEAGANEKLFF
- | TRBJ1-1 | 14 | TRBV6-1 | - | TGTGCCAGCAGTGAATGGATCGGTAACACTGAAGCTTTCTTT | CASSEWIGNTEAFF
- | TRBJ1-3 | 16 | TRBV9 | - | TGTGCCAGCAGCGTAGACCCAGGGAAATCTGGAAACACCATATATTTT | CASSVDPGKSGNTIYF
- | TRBJ1-1 | 14 | TRBV30 | - | TGTGCCTGGAGTGTACTCAATTTGAACACTGAAGCTTTCTTT | CAWSVLNLNTEAFF
- | TRBJ1-1 | 12 | TRBV6-4 | - | TGTGCCAGCAGTCAGGGGAACACTGAAGCTTTCTTT | CASSQGNTEAFF
- | TRBJ2-3 | 17 | TRBV3-1/TRBV3-2 | TRBD2 | TGTGCCAGCAGCCCCCCAAGGGCTAGCGGGCGGACAGATACGCAGTATTTT | CASSPPRASGRTDTQYF
- | TRBJ2-5 | 15 | TRBV19 | - | TGTGCCAGTACCAGCAGACCCCAGGCTGACGAGACCCAGTACTTC | CASTSRPQADETQYF
- | TRBJ1-6 | 17 | TRBV5-6 | - | TGTGCCAGCAGCCCGTCCCTTACCCGCTCCTATAATTCACCCCTCCACTTT | CASSPSLTRSYNSPLHF
once | TRBJ1-1 | 14 | TRBV18 | - | TGTGCCAGCTCACCGGGGGCGGCCTCCACTGAAGCTTTCTTT | CASSPGAASTEAFF
- | TRBJ2-3 | 17 | TRBV10-3 | TRBD2 | TGTGCCATCAGTGAGTCCTCCCTAGCGGGGGTTGGAGATACGCAGTATTTT | CAISESSLAGVGDTQYF
once | TRBJ1-2 | 14 | TRBV5-4 | TRBD1 | TGTGCCAGCACAGGGGACAGGGGAGCTGAGGGCTACACCTTC | CASTGDRGAEGYTF
- | TRBJ2-7 | 14 | TRBV29-1 | - | TGCAGCGTCCAACTACGGGACGGGTCCTACGAGCAGTACTTC | CSVQLRDGSYEQYF
few | TRBJ2-5 | 13 | TRBV15 | - | TGTGCCACCAGCAGAGGGAACCTAGAGACCCAGTACTTC | CATSRGNLETQYF
- | TRBJ1-1 | 13 | TRBV19 | - | TGTGCCAGTAGTCCCGACAAATCCGAGGTGTCTTTCTTT | CASSPDKSEVSFF
- | TRBJ1-4 | 14 | TRBV5-1 | - | TGCGCCAGCAGAGACACTGCAACTAATGAAAAACTGTTTTTT | CASRDTATNEKLFF
few | TRBJ1-1 | 13 | TRBV9 | - | TGTGCCAGCAGCGTAGAAATGAACACTGAAGCTTTCTTT | CASSVEMNTEAFF
- | TRBJ2-4 | 14 | TRBV9 | TRBD2 | TGTGCCAGCAGCGTCGTGACAGCGGGGGGCGTTCAGTACTTC | CASSVVTAGGVQYF
- | TRBJ1-4 | 13 | TRBV5-1 | - | TGCGCCAGCAGCTTGGGGTCTGGAGCAAAACTGTTTTTT | CASSLGSGAKLFF
- | TRBJ2-1 | 18 | TRBV10-1 | - | TGCGCCAGCAGTGAGTCAGTAAATTCTGGGATGTCCTACAATGAGCAGTTCTTC | CASSESVNSGMSYNEQFF
few | TRBJ2-2 | 15 | TRBV6-4 | - | TGTGCCAGCAGTTTAGGAAGTTTGAACACCGGGGAGCTGTTTTTT | CASSLGSLNTGELFF
- | TRBJ1-1 | 13 | TRBV10-2 | - | TGCGCCAGCGCGGCCCAGACGAACACTGAAGCTTTCTTT | CASAAQTNTEAFF
- | TRBJ2-3 | 15 | TRBV24-1 | TRBD2 | TGTGCCACCAGTCGGGGCGGGGGGAGCACAGATACGCAGTATTTT | CATSRGGGSTDTQYF
- | TRBJ2-2 | 17 | TRBV11-2 | TRBD2 | TGTGCCAGCAGCCAGGGACTAGCGGGGACGAACACCGGGGAGCTGTTTTTT | CASSQGLAGTNTGELFF
few | TRBJ1-2 | 14 | TRBV2 | - | TGTGCCAGCAGTGACGGGACAATTAACTATGGCTACACCTTC | CASSDGTINYGYTF
- | TRBJ1-1 | 16 | TRBV3-1/TRBV3-2 | TRBD1 | TGTGCCAGCAGCCAAAGGACAGGGGCTAAGAACACTGAAGCTTTCTTT | CASSQRTGAKNTEAFF
once | TRBJ1-3 | 13 | TRBV12-3/TRBV12-4 | - | TGTGCCAGCAGTTCATACTCTGGAAACACCATATATTTT | CASSSYSGNTIYF
- | TRBJ2-3 | 15 | TRBV5-1 | TRBD2 | TGCGCCAGCAGCTTGGAATCGGGGGGGACAGATACGCAGTATTTT | CASSLESGGTDTQYF
- | TRBJ2-6 | 14 | TRBV7-2 | - | TGTGCCAGCAGCCCCGTCGCTGGGGCCAACGTCCTGACTTTC | CASSPVAGANVLTF
- | TRBJ2-1 | 14 | TRBV9 | - | TGTGCCAGCAGCACCTCGGGCCCGCGGGGTGAGCAGTTCTTC | CASSTSGPRGEQFF
once | TRBJ1-6 | 17 | TRBV19 | - | TGTGCCAGTAGTATCGTGCCTCTGACAGTGTCTAATTCACCCCTCCACTTT | CASSIVPLTVSNSPLHF
- | TRBJ1-1 | 14 | TRBV18 | - | TGTGCCAGCTCGAGAGGGAGCCTGGCGACTGAAGCTTTCTTT | CASSRGSLATEAFF
- | TRBJ1-3 | 15 | TRBV7-8 | - | TGTGCCAGCAGCCCACACAGGATGTCTGGAAACACCATATATTTT | CASSPHRMSGNTIYF
- | TRBJ2-7 | 12 | TRBV30 | - | TGTGCCTGGAGTCCGGGAATGGGGGAGCAGTACTTC | CAWSPGMGEQYF
- | TRBJ2-1 | 15 | TRBV29-1 | - | TGCAGCGTTGAACTGAGTACGAGCCTAGGGAATGAGCAGTTCTTC | CSVELSTSLGNEQFF